This T cell receptor beta chain derives from a study of post-analysis software for immune sequencing data. Regarding this clonotype: Its cognate antigen is unknown.

The CDR3 extends over 13 amino acids. Trimming stripped 2 bases from V and 6 bases from J, with 11 bases between. Germline V gene data show CDR1 as SQVTM and CDR2 as ANQGSEA. Findings and limits, study-wide: Compared with controls, patients had more of 4 or 5 TRBV segments, including TRBV5-6, TRBV5-1 and TRBV20-1.

Carried by the TCR beta cDNA libraries were unique molecular identifiers. TCRdb called the PCR reads again in MiXCR, with one record for every CDR3 protein. This sample has 800,000 to 950,000 distinct CDR3 sequences, with around 50% found just once. The sample taken for sequencing was blood. V and J are TRBV29-1 and TRBJ2-1; D not certain. The origin of this receptor is a girl between 5 and 17 years old with multiple sclerosis. The CDR3 region is CSVEWGNGNEQFF. CDR3 DNA: TGCAGCGTTGAATGGGGTAACGGCAATGAGCAGTTCTTC.